A selection of T cell receptor delta chains follows, all from one sample in a study of gamma-delta chains in newborns, infants, children. TCRdb redid the clone calls on the reads with CATT. Among about 5,000 delta-chain clones listed, over 3% were seen once. Sequenced material: blood. The receptor set was obtained from a child who was a newborn, infant or young child, either healthy, febrile or measles-vaccinated (not recorded which). CDR3s include the opening cysteine and the closing phenylalanine or tryptophan. A D gene is named only where the DNA matches it firmly. Part of the rows lack a size; the others show once, few, many or a class for expanded clones.

D gene	V gene	J gene	clone size	CDR3 protein	CDR3 DNA
TRDD3	TRDV1	TRDJ1	-	CALGEFGAFPYWGRTDKLIF	TGTGCTCTTGGGGAATTTGGGGCCTTCCCGTACTGGGGGCGCACCGATAAACTCATCTTT
TRDD3	TRDV2	TRDJ3	-	CACDTWGIHTAWDTRQMFF	TGTGCCTGTGACACCTGGGGGATACACACCGCCTGGGACACCCGACAGATGTTTTTC
TRDD3	TRDV2	TRDJ3	-	CACDTGDMFSWDTRQMFF	TGTGCCTGTGACACCGGGGATATGTTCTCCTGGGACACCCGACAGATGTTTTTC
TRDD3	TRDV2	TRDJ1	few	CACDTQLALGDESKLIF	TGTGCCTGTGACACCCAACTCGCACTGGGGGACGAGAGTAAACTCATCTTT
TRDD3	TRDV2	TRDJ3	few	CACDVLGVSSWDTRQMFF	TGTGCCTGTGACGTACTGGGGGTCAGCTCCTGGGACACCCGACAGATGTTTTTC
TRDD3	TRDV2	TRDJ3	few	CACDRTGGRSSWDTRQMFF	TGTGCCTGTGATCGTACTGGGGGCCGAAGCTCCTGGGACACCCGACAGATGTTTTTC
TRDD3	TRDV2	TRDJ2	few	CACDSLGIGTAQLFF	TGTGCCTGTGACTCACTGGGGATAGGAACAGCACAACTCTTCTTT
-	TRDV1	TRDJ1	few	CALGESPLLYWEADKLIF	TGTGCTCTTGGGGAATCCCCACTACTGTACTGGGAAGCCGATAAACTCATCTTT
-	TRDV1	TRDJ2	-	CALGELGDTAQLFF	TGTGCTCTTGGGGAACTGGGGGACACAGCACAACTCTTCTTT
-	TRDV2	TRDJ3	-	CACDTASSWDTRQTFF	TGTGCCTGTGACACCGCAAGCTCCTGGGACACCCGACAGACGTTTTTC
TRDD3	TRAV29/DV5	TRDJ1	-	CAASIRRGMQYTDKLIF	TGTGCAGCAAGCATAAGACGGGGGATGCAATACACCGATAAACTCATCTTT
-	TRDV2	TRDJ1	-	CACDTVGLYTDKLIF	TGTGCCTGTGACACCGTGGGGCTCTACACCGATAAACTCATCTTT
TRDD3	TRDV2	TRDJ2	few	CACDHIKLGDSSLTAQLFF	TGTGCCTGTGACCATATTAAACTGGGGGATTCCTCTTTGACAGCACAACTCTTCTTT
TRDD3	TRDV2	TRDJ2	-	CACDKLGDTPLAAQLFF	TGTGCCTGTGACAAACTGGGGGATACGCCTTTGGCAGCACAACTCTTCTTT
TRDD3	TRDV2	TRDJ3	-	CACDTGYSSPWDTRQMFF	TGTGCCTGTGACACGGGATACTCGAGCCCCTGGGACACCCGACAGATGTTTTTC
TRDD3	TRDV2	TRDJ3	medium-sized	CACDILGDTRSSWDTRQMFF	TGTGCCTGTGACATCTTGGGGGATACGCGTAGCTCCTGGGACACCCGACAGATGTTTTTC
TRDD3	TRDV2	TRDJ3	medium-sized	CACDTAELGDTWDTRQMFF	TGTGCCTGTGACACCGCGGAGCTGGGGGATACGTGGGACACCCGACAGATGTTTTTC
TRDD3	TRDV2	TRDJ2	large	CACDSLGDTYLTAQLFF	TGTGCCTGTGACTCCTTGGGGGATACGTATTTGACAGCACAACTCTTCTTT
TRDD3	TRDV2	TRDJ2	few	CACDTLGDLTAQLFF	TGTGCCTGTGACACCTTGGGGGATTTGACGGCACAACTCTTCTTT
TRDD3	TRDV2	TRDJ2	-	CACDTLGDTLTAQLFF	TGTGCCTGTGACACTCTGGGGGATACTTTGACGGCACAACTCTTCTTT
-	TRAV38-2/DV8	TRDJ1	-	CAYRKGGYTDKLIF	TGTGCTTATAGAAAAGGGGGTTACACCGATAAACTCATCTTT
TRDD3	TRDV2	TRDJ3	-	CACDQYWGSSWDTRQMFF	TGTGCCTGTGACCAGTACTGGGGGAGCTCCTGGGACACCCGACAGATGTTTTTC
TRDD3	TRAV29/DV5	TRDJ1	-	CAASAGPGRRRTGGDHRTDKLIF	TGTGCAGCAAGCGCGGGGCCTGGCCGCCGCCGTACTGGGGGAGACCATCGCACCGATAAACTCATCTTT
TRDD3	TRDV2	TRDJ2	medium-sized	CACDPLLGDTAQLFF	TGTGCCTGTGACCCTCTACTGGGGGATACAGCACAACTCTTCTTT
TRDD3	TRDV2	TRDJ3	few	CACDSTGDVWDTRQMFF	TGTGCCTGTGACTCAACTGGGGACGTCTGGGACACCCGACAGATGTTTTTC
TRDD2	TRDV1	TRDJ1	few	CALGELFLPRGGSYTDKLIF	TGTGCTCTTGGGGAACTCTTCCTACCAAGGGGGGGTTCGTACACCGATAAACTCATCTTT
TRDD3	TRDV3	TRDJ1	-	CALGPTGGYCPDKLIF	TGTGCCCTGGGTCCTACTGGGGGATACTGTCCTGATAAACTCATCTTT
-	TRDV2	TRDJ3	few	CACDYLGWDTRQMFF	TGTGCCTGTGACTATCTGGGCTGGGACACCCGACAGATGTTTTTC
TRDD3	TRDV2	TRDJ2	medium-sized	CACDLLGGKAQLFF	TGTGCCTGTGACCTACTGGGGGGGAAAGCACAACTCTTCTTT
TRDD3	TRDV2	TRDJ3	medium-sized	CACDPLGDTSSWDTRQMFF	TGTGCCTGTGATCCCCTGGGGGATACCAGCTCCTGGGACACCCGACAGATGTTTTTC
TRDD3	TRDV2	TRDJ2	-	CACDPVLGDTTLTAQLFF	TGTGCCTGTGACCCGGTACTGGGGGATACAACTTTGACAGCACAACTCTTCTTT
TRDD3	TRDV2	TRDJ3	medium-sized	CACDTTGGSWDTRQMFF	TGTGCCTGTGACACTACTGGGGGATCCTGGGACACCCGACAGATGTTTTTC